This T cell receptor (beta chain) derives from a study of cytomegalovirus exposure and HLA in healthy donors. With 60 Vbeta and 13 Jbeta primers, the PCR was carried out. Using immunoSEQ multiplex PCR, the repertoire was profiled, and TCRdb retains in-frame clones only, with some absent. Here the sample spans about 160,000 clones, approximately 81% being singletons. From germline, CDR1 is LNHDA and CDR2 SQIVND (reference sequence). The CDR3 is 17 amino acids. Losses at the gene ends were 6 bases for V and 2 bases for J; bases not matched to a gene: 12. V usage is TRBV19 and J usage is TRBJ2-5; TRBD1 agrees at 10 bases. Sequenced: PBMCs. The sequence was collected from a man aged 25 to 45 in good health and CMV-seronegative. DNA of the CDR3: TGTGCCAGTAGCCCTAATACCGGGACAGGGGAACAAGAGACCCAGTACTTC. Translated, it gives CASSPNTGTGEQETQYF.